These T cell receptor beta chains were read from a single sample in a study of T-cell memory formation after mild COVID-19. TCRdb passed the 5' RACE reads through MiXCR, listing each CDR3 protein once. The sample has a few hundred thousand distinct CDR3 sequences, around 28% seen once. The source material was PBMCs or a T cell subset sorted from them (not recorded which). The receptors shown here come from an adult woman who had mild COVID-19 (a few samples of this study predate the infection). Cell type and time point are not known. Each CDR3 is given with its conserved first and last residue. The D gene is left open where the match is weak. Size is omitted from some rows. Given values are once, few, many or a class for expanded clones.

CDR3aa: CASSSSTPLAGVSYEQYF
CDR3nt: TGTGCCAGCAGCTCCTCCACCCCACTAGCGGGAGTCTCCTACGAGCAGTACTTC
j_gene: TRBJ2-7
d_gene: TRBD2
v_gene: TRBV27
abundance: few
len: 18

CDR3aa: CASRLARGELFF
CDR3nt: TGTGCCAGCAGACTAGCCCGCGGGGAGCTGTTTTTT
j_gene: TRBJ2-2
d_gene: -
v_gene: TRBV13
abundance: few
len: 12

CDR3aa: CASSLFGQGPEAFF
CDR3nt: TGTGCCAGCAGTTTATTCGGGCAGGGCCCTGAAGCTTTCTTT
j_gene: TRBJ1-1
d_gene: -
v_gene: TRBV12-3/TRBV12-4
abundance: few
len: 14

CDR3aa: CASSFGAPNYNEQFF
CDR3nt: TGTGCCAGCAGTTTTGGCGCGCCGAACTACAATGAGCAGTTCTTC
j_gene: TRBJ2-1
d_gene: -
v_gene: TRBV12-3/TRBV12-4
abundance: -
len: 15

CDR3aa: CAWSRQVLPYGYTF
CDR3nt: TGTGCCTGGAGTAGACAGGTTCTTCCCTATGGCTACACCTTC
j_gene: TRBJ1-2
d_gene: -
v_gene: TRBV30
abundance: -
len: 14

CDR3aa: CASSLRGTNMNTEAFF
CDR3nt: TGTGCCAGCAGCTTAAGAGGGACGAACATGAACACTGAAGCTTTCTTT
j_gene: TRBJ1-1
d_gene: -
v_gene: TRBV13
abundance: -
len: 16

CDR3aa: CAISDDRVTYEQYF
CDR3nt: TGTGCCATCAGTGACGACAGGGTGACCTACGAGCAGTACTTC
j_gene: TRBJ2-7
d_gene: TRBD1
v_gene: TRBV10-3
abundance: -
len: 14

CDR3aa: CASSFGRSETQYF
CDR3nt: TGTGCCAGCAGTTTTGGCAGGTCAGAGACCCAGTACTTC
j_gene: TRBJ2-5
d_gene: -
v_gene: TRBV12-3/TRBV12-4
abundance: many
len: 13

CDR3aa: CASSERTGVTEAFF
CDR3nt: TGTGCCAGCAGCGAAAGGACAGGGGTCACTGAAGCTTTCTTT
j_gene: TRBJ1-1
d_gene: TRBD1
v_gene: TRBV6-4
abundance: -
len: 14

CDR3aa: CASSPGYAGGSTQYF
CDR3nt: TGTGCCAGCAGCCCCGGGTACGCGGGAGGGAGTACGCAGTATTTT
j_gene: TRBJ2-3
d_gene: TRBD2
v_gene: TRBV9
abundance: -
len: 15

CDR3aa: CASSQELISGNNEQFF
CDR3nt: TGTGCCAGCAGCCAAGAATTGATAAGCGGGAACAATGAGCAGTTCTTC
j_gene: TRBJ2-1
d_gene: TRBD2
v_gene: TRBV3-1
abundance: few
len: 16

CDR3aa: CASSLARGIGETQYF
CDR3nt: TGTGCCAGCAGCTTAGCGCGAGGAATCGGAGAGACCCAGTACTTC
j_gene: TRBJ2-5
d_gene: -
v_gene: TRBV7-6
abundance: -
len: 15

CDR3aa: CASSPSGGGQYF
CDR3nt: TGTGCCAGCAGCCCTTCAGGGGGCGGGCAGTACTTC
j_gene: TRBJ2-7
d_gene: TRBD1
v_gene: TRBV11-1
abundance: few
len: 12

CDR3aa: CSVVQFNTGELFF
CDR3nt: TGCAGCGTTGTTCAGTTCAACACCGGGGAGCTGTTTTTT
j_gene: TRBJ2-2
d_gene: -
v_gene: TRBV29-1
abundance: -
len: 13

CDR3aa: CASSLLGHPQETQYF
CDR3nt: TGCGCCAGCAGCCTTCTCGGACACCCACAAGAGACCCAGTACTTC
j_gene: TRBJ2-5
d_gene: -
v_gene: TRBV5-1
abundance: -
len: 15

CDR3aa: CSATSGQGAREQYF
CDR3nt: TGCAGTGCTACCTCAGGGCAGGGGGCTCGGGAGCAGTACTTC
j_gene: TRBJ2-7
d_gene: TRBD1
v_gene: TRBV20-1
abundance: few
len: 14

CDR3aa: CASSYSGRHSYEQYF
CDR3nt: TGTGCCAGCAGTTACTCGGGCAGACATAGCTACGAGCAGTACTTC
j_gene: TRBJ2-7
d_gene: -
v_gene: TRBV6-6
abundance: few
len: 15

CDR3aa: CASSQERRSEYEQYF
CDR3nt: TGCGCCAGCAGCCAAGAAAGAAGGTCGGAGTACGAGCAGTACTTC
j_gene: TRBJ2-7
d_gene: -
v_gene: TRBV4-3
abundance: few
len: 15

CDR3aa: CASSPGQGDDYTF
CDR3nt: TGTGCCAGCAGCCCGGGACAGGGGGATGACTACACCTTC
j_gene: TRBJ1-2
d_gene: TRBD1
v_gene: TRBV7-8
abundance: few
len: 13

CDR3aa: CDSSLEGFRMSLNTEAFF
CDR3nt: TGTGACAGCAGCTTGGAGGGGTTCCGGATGTCGCTGAACACTGAAGCTTTCTTT
j_gene: TRBJ1-1
d_gene: -
v_gene: TRBV5-6
abundance: -
len: 18

CDR3aa: CASITGLASTDTQYF
CDR3nt: TGTGCCAGCATAACGGGACTAGCCAGCACAGATACGCAGTATTTT
j_gene: TRBJ2-3
d_gene: TRBD2
v_gene: TRBV2
abundance: -
len: 15

CDR3aa: CSARDLRGSGGFSYNEQFF
CDR3nt: TGCAGTGCTAGAGATCTTAGAGGAAGCGGGGGATTCTCCTACAATGAGCAGTTCTTC
j_gene: TRBJ2-1
d_gene: TRBD2
v_gene: TRBV20-1
abundance: -
len: 19

CDR3aa: CASSFTGTTNTEAFF
CDR3nt: TGTGCCAGCAGCTTCACCGGGACAACGAACACTGAAGCTTTCTTT
j_gene: TRBJ1-1
d_gene: -
v_gene: TRBV7-9
abundance: -
len: 15

CDR3aa: CASSAAVGVGEQYF
CDR3nt: TGCGCCAGCAGCGCGGCCGTCGGGGTTGGGGAGCAGTACTTC
j_gene: TRBJ2-7
d_gene: -
v_gene: TRBV5-1
abundance: many
len: 14

CDR3aa: CASSQDRDSTIYEQYF
CDR3nt: TGCGCCAGCAGCCAAGATAGAGACAGCACTATCTACGAGCAGTACTTC
j_gene: TRBJ2-7
d_gene: -
v_gene: TRBV4-1
abundance: few
len: 16

CDR3aa: CASSHDRGENTEAFF
CDR3nt: TGTGCCAGCAGTCACGACAGGGGCGAGAACACTGAAGCTTTCTTT
j_gene: TRBJ1-1
d_gene: TRBD1
v_gene: TRBV7-6
abundance: few
len: 15